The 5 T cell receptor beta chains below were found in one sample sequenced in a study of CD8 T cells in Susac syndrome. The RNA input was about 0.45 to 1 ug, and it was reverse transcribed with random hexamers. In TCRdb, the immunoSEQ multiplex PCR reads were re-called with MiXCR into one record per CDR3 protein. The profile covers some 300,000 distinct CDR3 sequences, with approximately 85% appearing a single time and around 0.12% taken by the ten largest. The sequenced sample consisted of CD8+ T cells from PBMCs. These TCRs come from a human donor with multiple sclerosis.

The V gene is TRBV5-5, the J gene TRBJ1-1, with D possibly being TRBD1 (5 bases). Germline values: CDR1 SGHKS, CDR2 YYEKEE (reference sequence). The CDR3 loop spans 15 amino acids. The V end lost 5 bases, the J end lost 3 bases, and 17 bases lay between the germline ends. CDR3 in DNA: TGTGCCAGCAGACCCAGGCCCGGGGGGGACACTGAAGCTTTCTTT. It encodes CASRPRPGGDTEAFF.

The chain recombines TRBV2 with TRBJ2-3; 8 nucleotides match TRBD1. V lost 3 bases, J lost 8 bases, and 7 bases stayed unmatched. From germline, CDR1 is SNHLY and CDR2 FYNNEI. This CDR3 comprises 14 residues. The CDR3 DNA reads TGTGCCAGCAGTGACAGGGGGCCCCGCTTTACGCAGTATTTT. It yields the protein CASSDRGPRFTQYF.

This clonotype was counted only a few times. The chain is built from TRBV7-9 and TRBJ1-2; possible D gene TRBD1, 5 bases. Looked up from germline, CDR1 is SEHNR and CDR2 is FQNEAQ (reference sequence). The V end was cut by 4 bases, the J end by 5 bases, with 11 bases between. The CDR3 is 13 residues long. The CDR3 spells CASSSGTVYGYTF. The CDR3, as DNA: TGTGCCAGCAGCTCCGGGACGGTTTATGGCTACACCTTC.

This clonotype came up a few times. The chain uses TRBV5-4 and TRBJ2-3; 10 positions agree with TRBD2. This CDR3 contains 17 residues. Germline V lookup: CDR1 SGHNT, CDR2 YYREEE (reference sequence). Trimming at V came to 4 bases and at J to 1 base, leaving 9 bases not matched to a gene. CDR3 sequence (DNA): TGTGCCAGCAGCCACTTTCTAGCGGGAGAGGGCACAGATACGCAGTATTTT. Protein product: CASSHFLAGEGTDTQYF.

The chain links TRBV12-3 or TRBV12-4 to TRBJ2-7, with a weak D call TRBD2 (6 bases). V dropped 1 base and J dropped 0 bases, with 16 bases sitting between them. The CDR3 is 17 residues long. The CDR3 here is CASSLGRGLASSYEQYF. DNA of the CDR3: TGTGCCAGCAGTTTAGGCCGAGGGCTAGCGTCCTCCTACGAGCAGTACTTC.